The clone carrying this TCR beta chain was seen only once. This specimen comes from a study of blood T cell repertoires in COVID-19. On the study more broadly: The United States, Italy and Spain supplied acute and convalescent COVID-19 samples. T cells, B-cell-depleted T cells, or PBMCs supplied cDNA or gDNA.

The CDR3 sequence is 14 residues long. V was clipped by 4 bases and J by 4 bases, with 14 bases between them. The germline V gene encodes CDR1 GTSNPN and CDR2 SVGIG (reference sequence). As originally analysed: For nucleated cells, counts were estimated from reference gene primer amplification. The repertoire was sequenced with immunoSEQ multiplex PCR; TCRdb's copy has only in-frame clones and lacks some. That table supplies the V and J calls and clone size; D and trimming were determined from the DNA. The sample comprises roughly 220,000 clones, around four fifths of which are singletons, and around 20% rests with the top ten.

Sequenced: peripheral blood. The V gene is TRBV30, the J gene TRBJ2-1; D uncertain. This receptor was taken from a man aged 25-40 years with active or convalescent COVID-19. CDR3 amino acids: CAWTPGYQYNEQFF. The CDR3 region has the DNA TGTGCCTGGACCCCCGGGTACCAGTACAATGAGCAGTTCTTC.